The clone carrying this TCR beta chain was observed many times. Its antigen is as yet unknown. The germline V gene encodes CDR1 MNHNS and CDR2 SASEGT. There are 17 residues in the CDR3. The V end lost 7 bases, the J end lost 5 bases, and 27 bases lay between the germline ends. Cells are PBMCs isolated from roughly 10 ml of fresh blood. TCR beta CDR3 regions were amplified from RNA transcripts. Researchers ran a first-round RT-PCR on the TCR CDR3 using the HTBI primer set. MiXCR, run by TCRdb on the multiplex PCR reads, gives a single entry per CDR3 protein. Counted here are about 290,000 distinct CDR3 sequences, roughly 13% occurring once; the ten biggest clones make up roughly 8.2%. This sample was taken from a study of T cells in Graves' hyperthyroidism and ophthalmopathy. Overall study results and limits: From stable hyperthyroidism, ophthalmopathy was separated by a 13 V-J model. Researchers found most expanded thyroid clonotypes above 0.001 in blood as well. A median about 6 months before onset, the model predicted ophthalmopathy.

The sequenced material came from blood. This TCR was recovered from a woman aged 40-49 years with Graves' hyperthyroidism. This chain connects TRBV6-1 to TRBJ2-7, with D tentatively TRBD1 or TRBD2 (5 bases each). DNA for the CDR3: TGTGCCAGCATCGACACACCGGCCGGGGCCAAAAGGAACGAGCAGTACTTC. This encodes CASIDTPAGAKRNEQYF.